One sample yielded the 7 T cell receptor beta chains listed below, sequenced in a study of blood T cell repertoires in COVID-19. Only in-frame clones appear in the TCRdb table, and some are missing; sequencing was by immunoSEQ multiplex PCR. The profile shows 43,000 or so clones, 90% to 95% of them singletons. The specimen sequenced was peripheral blood. These receptors were taken from a human donor in a cohort sampled during active COVID-19.

The gene calls are TRBV7-2 and TRBJ2-7, with D perhaps TRBD2 (5 bases). CDR1 and CDR2 (germline): SGHTA, FQGNSA. Trimming removed 2 bases from V and 2 bases from J, with 7 bases in between. This CDR3 is built from 13 residues. The DNA of the CDR3 is TGTGCCAGCAGCTTAAAGGGAGCCTACGAGCAGTACTTC. As protein: CASSLKGAYEQYF.

This chain uses TRBV5-1 with TRBJ2-5; 11 bases align to TRBD2. The V segment lost 4 bases and the J segment 4 bases; nucleotides outside the gene matches: 3. The CDR3 extends over 14 amino acids. CDR1 is SGHRS and CDR2 is YFSETQ in the germline V gene. The CDR3 is CASSTSGSGETQYF. The DNA for the CDR3 is TGCGCCAGCAGCACTAGCGGGAGTGGAGAGACCCAGTACTTC.

The chain has TRBV27 and TRBJ2-1; D possibly corresponds to TRBD2 (6 bases). This CDR3 contains 14 residues. V was cut by 5 bases and J by 8 bases, with 16 bases left in between. The V gene's germline CDR1 is MNHEY and CDR2 SMNVEV (reference sequence). CDR3 sequence (DNA): TGTGCCAGCAGTCTGAGGACCTGGGGGGATGAGCAGTTCTTC. Amino acids: CASSLRTWGDEQFF.

This chain's CDR3 is CASSDQKSSGLKETQYF. DNA of the CDR3: TGTGCCAGCAGTGACCAAAAGTCCTCGGGACTAAAAGAGACCCAGTACTTC. The chain is built from TRBV25-1 and TRBJ2-5; 7 nucleotides agree with TRBD2. V was pared by 3 bases and J by 3 bases, with 13 bases of the junction left unmatched. The CDR3 is made up of 17 amino acids. Germline CDR1 is MGHDK and CDR2 is SYGVNS.

V and J are TRBV6-1 and TRBJ1-4; D gene unclear. This CDR3 region has 19 residues. The V end lost 4 bases, the J end lost 6 bases, and 27 bases lay between the germline ends. Germline V gives CDR1 MNHNS, CDR2 SASEGT. The CDR3 loop reads CASSAPGWAEVTNYEKLFF. The CDR3, as DNA: TGTGCCAGCAGTGCACCTGGGTGGGCAGAAGTAACAAACTATGAAAAACTGTTTTTT.

The chain recombines TRBV5-1 with TRBJ2-4; 13 bases align to TRBD2. This CDR3 is built from 19 residues. The ends lost 0 bases at V and 0 bases at J; junction bases unmatched: 6. Germline V lookup: CDR1 SGHRS, CDR2 YFSETQ. The CDR3 sequence is CASSLGLAGGDIAKNIQYF. For the CDR3, the DNA is TGCGCCAGCAGCTTGGGACTAGCGGGAGGTGACATAGCCAAAAACATTCAGTACTTC.

The rearrangement links TRBV25-1 to TRBJ2-1; 11 bases are a match to TRBD2. V was clipped by 6 bases and J by 15 bases; unmatched bases: 16. CDR1 is MGHDK and CDR2 is SYGVNS in the germline V gene. CDR3 length: 15 amino acids. This chain's CDR3 is CASSPGLAGLQLRFF. For the CDR3, the DNA is TGTGCCAGCAGCCCCGGACTAGCGGGTCTACAATTGCGGTTCTTC.